One sample yielded the 25 T cell receptor beta chains listed below, sequenced in a study of identical twins. TCRdb processed the 5' RACE reads anew with MiXCR; each CDR3 protein has one entry. Here the sample spans 650,000 to 800,000 distinct CDR3 sequences, approximately 9% being singletons. These data also featured in a second study, about yellow fever vaccine responses in identical twins.

Source material: PBMCs. The receptors shown here come from a woman between 18 and 29 years old in good health.

The CDR3 loop is CASSQDPLGGGGEQFF. The CDR3, as DNA: TGTGCCAGCAGCCAAGATCCCCTTGGAGGTGGTGGTGAGCAGTTCTTC. The chain is built from TRBV3-1 and TRBJ2-1, with a possible D match to TRBD2 (5 bases). The CDR3 extends over 16 amino acids. V was trimmed by 0 bases and J by 9 bases, leaving 18 bases between them. Germline V gives CDR1 LGHDT, CDR2 YNNKEL (reference sequence).

This clonotype has a handful of counts. This chain uses TRBV6-1 with TRBJ2-5; D may be TRBD1 or TRBD2 (6 bases each). Germline V CDR1 and CDR2: MNHNS, SASEGT. V was shortened by 5 bases and J by 5 bases, with 15 bases between the two germline ends. The CDR3 sequence is 14 residues long. CDR3 region: CASSPTGRSETQYF. The CDR3 DNA is TGTGCCAGCAGTCCCACAGGGAGGTCGGAGACCCAGTACTTC.

The genes are TRBV21-1 and TRBJ1-6; the listed D gene, TRBD1, was not tested against the DNA. TRBV21-1 is labeled a pseudogene. The CDR3 length is 17 residues. The CDR3: CASSKRGEGKKNSPLHF. CDR3 DNA: TGTGCCAGCAGCAAAAGAGGAGAGGGAAAGAAGAATTCACCCCTCCACTTT.

In the case of this clonotype: A read error may account for a junction end that differs from germline. The chain carries TRBV12-3 or TRBV12-4 and TRBJ2-2, with D possibly TRBD1 on 5 matching bases. The length of the CDR3 is 14 residues. Here the CDR3 DNA reads TGTGCCAGCAGAGGACAAGGCGACACCAGGGAGCTGTTTTTT. This sequence encodes CASRGQGDTRELFF.

The chain employs TRBV12-5 and TRBJ2-1; D not resolved. CDR1 and CDR2 (germline): LGHNT, FRNRAP. V was shortened by 3 bases and J by 7 bases, with 13 bases between the two germline ends. This CDR3 contains 14 residues. The CDR3 sequence is CASGFGQSWNEQFF. CDR3 nucleotide sequence: TGTGCTAGTGGTTTCGGGCAGTCGTGGAATGAGCAGTTCTTC.

This sequence joins TRBV29-1 and TRBJ1-1; the D is unclear. CDR1 SQVTM and CDR2 ANQGSEA come from the germline V gene. The CDR3 loop spans 14 amino acids. The V and J ends lost 4 bases and 4 bases respectively, with 16 bases between them. The CDR3, as DNA: TGCAGCGTTGGACACGCTGTCGGGAGCACTGAAGCTTTCTTT. It yields the protein CSVGHAVGSTEAFF.

This clonotype was detected ten times or more. V and J are TRBV2 and TRBJ2-3, with 8 bases identical to TRBD1. Per germline, CDR1 SNHLY and CDR2 FYNNEI. The CDR3 has 13 residues. Trimming cost V 7 bases and J 1 base; bases outside gene matches: 1. CDR3 amino acids: CASKGQGTDTQYF. The CDR3 bases are TGTGCCAGCAAGGGACAGGGCACAGATACGCAGTATTTT.

The gene calls are TRBV5-6 and TRBJ2-1; the D is unclear. V was clipped by 4 bases and J by 10 bases, with 9 bases between them. Germline lookup yields CDR1 SGHDT and CDR2 YYEEEE. This CDR3 comprises 11 residues. For the CDR3, the DNA is TGTGCCAGCAGCAAGGAATACGAGCAGTTCTTC. It encodes CASSKEYEQFF.

This clonotype turned up a few times. The V and J genes are TRBV7-9 and TRBJ1-6; 8 bases line up with TRBD1. The V and J ends lost 5 bases and 9 bases, in that order; junction bases with no gene match: 6. The CDR3 totals 14 residues. CDR1 is SEHNR, CDR2 FQNEAQ, per germline (reference sequence). CDR3 amino acids: CASSGGQGGSPLHF. CDR3 nucleotides: TGTGCCAGCAGCGGTGGACAGGGAGGTTCACCCCTCCACTTT.

The chain links TRBV28 to TRBJ2-6, with D possibly TRBD1 on 6 matching bases. The CDR3 sequence is 15 residues long. V lost 4 bases and J 2 bases, leaving 9 bases between the germline ends. The V gene's germline CDR1 is MDHEN and CDR2 SYDVKM. CDR3 DNA: TGTGCCAGCAGTTCCAGGGGTACTGGGGCCAACGTCCTGACTTTC. Amino acids: CASSSRGTGANVLTF.

This clonotype was counted only a few times. The chain recombines TRBV5-6 with TRBJ2-1; D is possibly TRBD2 (5 bases). The germline V gene has CDR1 SGHDT and CDR2 YYEEEE. CDR3 length: 14 amino acids. With 7 bases removed from V and 3 bases from J, the gap between germline ends came to 14 bases. CDR3 sequence: CASALGTSYNEQFF. CDR3 DNA sequence: TGTGCCAGCGCCTTGGGAACTAGCTACAATGAGCAGTTCTTC. Supplemented by reference TRBV5-6 and TRBJ2-1, the full variable domain reads DAGVTQSPTHLIKTRGQQVTLRCSPKSGHDTVSWYQQALGQGPQFIFQYYEEEERQRGNFPDRFSGHQFPNYSSELNVNALLLGDSALYLCASALGTSYNEQFFGPGTRLTVL.

V is TRBV15 and J is TRBJ2-2, with a possible D match to TRBD1 (5 bases). Trimming shortened V by 2 bases and J by 1 base, and 5 bases separated the two germline ends. The germline V gene encodes CDR1 LNHNV and CDR2 YYDKDF (reference sequence). The CDR3 runs 14 residues. In nucleotides, the CDR3 is TGTGCCACCAGCAGACAGGGGAACACCGGGGAGCTGTTTTTT. This translates into CATSRQGNTGELFF.

The sample holds many counts of this clonotype. The chain has TRBV4-2 and TRBJ2-7; D gene uncertain. Per germline, CDR1 LGHNA and CDR2 YNFKEQ. V was trimmed by 1 base and J by 5 bases, leaving 6 bases between them. This CDR3 is 12 amino acids long. This chain's CDR3 is CASSQGIDEQYF. CDR3 nucleotide sequence: TGTGCCAGCAGCCAAGGGATCGACGAGCAGTACTTC.

This clonotype turned up a few times. The genes are TRBV5-1 and TRBJ2-7; TRBD1 aligns across 7 bases. The CDR3 is made up of 14 amino acids. CDR1 and CDR2 (germline): SGHRS, YFSETQ. V shed 4 bases, J shed 2 bases, and the junction held 6 bases outside the gene matches. The CDR3 is CASSPGQIPYEQYF. The CDR3 nucleotides read TGCGCCAGCAGCCCGGGACAGATACCCTACGAGCAGTACTTC. Looking up the rest from reference TRBV5-1 and TRBJ2-7 gives the full variable domain: KAGVTQTPRYLIKTRGQQVTLSCSPISGHRSVSWYQQTPGQGLQFLFEYFSETQRNKGNFPGRFSGRQFSNSRSEMNVSTLELGDSALYLCASSPGQIPYEQYFGPGTRLTVT.

The rearrangement links TRBV28 to TRBJ2-7, with D tentatively TRBD2 (5 bases). The CDR3 consists of 14 residues. Germline-derived CDR1 and CDR2 are MDHEN and SYDVKM. Trimming took off 4 bases at V and 3 bases at J, with 13 bases between the two ends. The CDR3 DNA is TGTGCCAGCAGTTACGAATTCCGGGGCTACGAGCAGTACTTC. Residues: CASSYEFRGYEQYF. Drawing the rest from reference TRBV28 and TRBJ2-7, the complete variable domain is DVKVTQSSRYLVKRTGEKVFLECVQDMDHENMFWYRQDPGLGLRLIYFSYDVKMKEKGDIPEGYSVSREKKERFSLILESASTNQTSMYLCASSYEFRGYEQYFGPGTRLTVT.

This clonotype was seen at least ten times. The rearrangement links TRBV11-3 to TRBJ2-3; unclear D gene. This CDR3 comprises 12 residues. Looked up from germline, CDR1 is SGHNT and CDR2 is YENEEA. The ends were cut back, 1 base at V and 10 bases at J, with 9 bases in the middle. CDR3 region: CASSLGAKAQYF. DNA for the CDR3: TGTGCCAGCAGCTTAGGGGCTAAGGCGCAGTATTTT.

There are many counts of this clonotype. The V call is TRBV5-1, the J call TRBJ2-7, with D maybe TRBD2 (6 bases). Germline V CDR1 and CDR2: SGHRS, YFSETQ. V lost 6 bases to trimming and J lost 7 bases, with 11 bases between them. The CDR3 runs 11 residues. The CDR3 DNA reads as TGCGCCAGCACCCCGCGGGGAGAGCAGTACTTC. Translation gives CASTPRGEQYF.

This clonotype was counted between two and nine times. The rearrangement uses TRBV14 and TRBJ1-3; 7 bases are shared with TRBD1. V was pared by 10 bases and J by 0 bases, with 6 bases of the junction left unmatched. Germline CDR1 reads SGHDN; CDR2 reads FVKESK. This CDR3 spans 14 amino acids. The CDR3, as DNA: TGTGCCACCGGGGGACAGCACTCTGGAAACACCATATATTTT. It specifies CATGGQHSGNTIYF.

This clonotype has a handful of counts. This chain connects TRBV4-1 to TRBJ2-7; D perhaps matches TRBD2 (6 bases). V gave up 4 bases and J gave up 6 bases, with 13 bases separating them. This CDR3 is built from 13 residues. From germline, CDR1 is MGHRA and CDR2 YSYEKL. The CDR3 loop is CASSPPGVGEQYF. CDR3 DNA sequence: TGCGCCAGCAGCCCCCCGGGGGTAGGCGAGCAGTACTTC.

This clonotype has more than one count but fewer than ten. V and J are TRBV4-2 and TRBJ2-3; the match to TRBD2 covers 10 bases. V was pared by 2 bases and J by 1 base, with 15 bases of the junction left unmatched. Germline V gene lookup returns CDR1 LGHNA and CDR2 YNFKEQ. The CDR3 spans 20 residues. As DNA, the CDR3 is TGTGCCAGCAGCCAACAACCGCGGCCTAGCGGGAGTCGTGGCACAGATACGCAGTATTTT. Protein sequence: CASSQQPRPSGSRGTDTQYF.

The chain has TRBV7-9 and TRBJ2-6; D gene uncertain. Germline CDR1 reads SEHNR; CDR2 reads FQNEAQ (reference sequence). Trimming took 3 bases from V and 3 from J, leaving 9 bases between them. CDR3 length: 15 amino acids. The CDR3 sequence is CASSFYLFGANVLTF. The CDR3 nucleotides read TGTGCCAGCAGCTTTTACTTGTTTGGGGCCAACGTCCTGACTTTC.

This clonotype appeared a few times. The CDR3 loop is CASSQDSSFNQPQHF. For the CDR3, the DNA is TGCGCCAGCAGCCAAGATTCCAGCTTCAATCAGCCCCAGCATTTT. The gene calls are TRBV4-1 and TRBJ1-5, with D unclear. The CDR3 spans 15 residues. With 0 bases removed from V and 3 bases from J, the gap between germline ends came to 9 bases. Looked up from germline, CDR1 is MGHRA and CDR2 is YSYEKL.

The chain uses TRBV6-2 or TRBV6-3 and TRBJ2-3; D might be TRBD1 (6 bases). Germline V CDR1 and CDR2: MNHEY, SVGEGT. Deletions cut 11 bases from V and 3 bases from J, with 15 bases between. This CDR3 comprises 13 residues. CDR3 loop: CASKGHTTDTQYF. CDR3 DNA: TGTGCCTCTAAGGGACATACAACAGATACGCAGTATTTT.

Turning to this clonotype: A junction boundary mismatches the germline segment, possibly from a read error. The rearrangement uses TRBV7-9 and TRBJ2-5; D not resolved. Germline V gives CDR1 SEHNR, CDR2 FQNEAQ (reference sequence). This CDR3 spans 13 amino acids. For the CDR3, the DNA is TGTGCCAGCAGCATAGCAGAAGAAGAGACCCAGTACTTC. It encodes CASSIAEEETQYF. The variable domain in full, with the rest retrieved from reference TRBV7-9 and TRBJ2-5, is DTGVSQNPRHKITKRGQNVTFRCDPISEHNRLYWYRQTLGQGPEFLTYFQNEAQLEKSRLLSDRFSAERPKGSFSTLEIQRTEQGDSAMYLCASSIAEEETQYFGPGTRLLVL.

This clonotype was counted ten times or more. V gene TRBV5-1 combines with J gene TRBJ2-3; 7 nucleotides match TRBD2. With V trimmed by 2 bases and J by 2 bases, 14 bases remained unmatched. Germline-derived CDR1 and CDR2 are SGHRS and YFSETQ. The CDR3 runs to 18 residues. CDR3 bases: TGCGCCAGCAGCTTCCCCTCAACCTCTAGCGGACTCACAGATACGCAGTATTTT. Its translation is CASSFPSTSSGLTDTQYF.